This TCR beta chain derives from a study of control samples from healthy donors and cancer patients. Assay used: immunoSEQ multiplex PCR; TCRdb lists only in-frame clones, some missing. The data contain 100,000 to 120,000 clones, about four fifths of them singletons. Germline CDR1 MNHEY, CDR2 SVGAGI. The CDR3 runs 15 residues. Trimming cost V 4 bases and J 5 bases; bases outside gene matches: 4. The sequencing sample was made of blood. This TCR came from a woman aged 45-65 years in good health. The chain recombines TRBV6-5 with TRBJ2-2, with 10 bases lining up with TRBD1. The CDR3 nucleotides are TGTGCCAGCAGTTCCCGACAGGGGGCTACCGGGGAGCTGTTTTTT. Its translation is CASSSRQGATGELFF.